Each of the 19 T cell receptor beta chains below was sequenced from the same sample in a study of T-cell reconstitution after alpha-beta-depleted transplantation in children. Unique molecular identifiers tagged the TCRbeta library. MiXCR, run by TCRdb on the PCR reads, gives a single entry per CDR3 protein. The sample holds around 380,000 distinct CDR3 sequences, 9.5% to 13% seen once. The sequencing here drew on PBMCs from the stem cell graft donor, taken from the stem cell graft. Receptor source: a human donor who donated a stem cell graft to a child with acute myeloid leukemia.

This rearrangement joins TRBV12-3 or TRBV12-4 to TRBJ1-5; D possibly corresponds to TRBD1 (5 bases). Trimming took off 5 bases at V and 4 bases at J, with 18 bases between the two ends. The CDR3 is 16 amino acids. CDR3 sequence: CASSAAPGAGNQPQHF. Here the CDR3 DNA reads TGTGCCAGCAGTGCGGCCCCCGGGGCAGGGAATCAGCCCCAGCATTTT.

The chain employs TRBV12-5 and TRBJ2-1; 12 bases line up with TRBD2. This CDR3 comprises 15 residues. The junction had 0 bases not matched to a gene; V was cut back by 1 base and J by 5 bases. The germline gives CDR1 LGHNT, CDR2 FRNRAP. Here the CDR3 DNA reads TGTGCTAGTGGTTTGGGGACTAGCGGGAACAATGAGCAGTTCTTC. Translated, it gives CASGLGTSGNNEQFF.

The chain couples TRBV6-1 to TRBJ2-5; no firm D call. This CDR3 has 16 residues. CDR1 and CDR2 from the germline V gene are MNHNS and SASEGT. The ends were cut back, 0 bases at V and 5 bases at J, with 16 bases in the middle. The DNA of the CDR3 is TGTGCCAGCAGTGAAGCGGTTGGGTCCTTAGGGGAGACCCAGTACTTC. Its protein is CASSEAVGSLGETQYF.

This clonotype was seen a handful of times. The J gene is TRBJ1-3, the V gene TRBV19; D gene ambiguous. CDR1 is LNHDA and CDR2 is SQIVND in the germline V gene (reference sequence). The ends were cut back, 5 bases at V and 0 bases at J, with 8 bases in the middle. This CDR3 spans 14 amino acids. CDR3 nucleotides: TGTGCCAGTAGTGCCAGGCACTCTGGAAACACCATATATTTT. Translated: CASSARHSGNTIYF.

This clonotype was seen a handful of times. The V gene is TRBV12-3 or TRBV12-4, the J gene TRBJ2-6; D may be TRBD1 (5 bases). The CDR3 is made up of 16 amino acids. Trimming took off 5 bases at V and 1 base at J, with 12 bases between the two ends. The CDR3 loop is CASSQFQGSGANVLTF. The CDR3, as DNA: TGTGCCAGCAGTCAGTTCCAGGGATCTGGGGCCAACGTCCTGACTTTC.

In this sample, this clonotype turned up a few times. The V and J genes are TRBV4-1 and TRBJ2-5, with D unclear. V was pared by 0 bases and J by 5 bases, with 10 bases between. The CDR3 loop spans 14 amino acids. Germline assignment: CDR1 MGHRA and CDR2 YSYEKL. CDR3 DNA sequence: TGCGCCAGCAGCCAAGAAGGGCTAGTGGAGACCCAGTACTTC. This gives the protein CASSQEGLVETQYF.

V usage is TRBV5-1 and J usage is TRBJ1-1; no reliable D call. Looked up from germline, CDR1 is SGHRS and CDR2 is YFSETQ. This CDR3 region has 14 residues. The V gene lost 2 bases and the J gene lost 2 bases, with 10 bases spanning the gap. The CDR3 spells CASSLSRPNTEAFF. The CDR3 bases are TGCGCCAGCAGCTTAAGTCGCCCTAACACTGAAGCTTTCTTT.

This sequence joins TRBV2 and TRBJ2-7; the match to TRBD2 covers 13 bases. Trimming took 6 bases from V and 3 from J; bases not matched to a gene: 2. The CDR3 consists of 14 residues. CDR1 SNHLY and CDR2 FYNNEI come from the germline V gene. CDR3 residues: CASRGTSGDYEQYF. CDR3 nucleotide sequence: TGTGCCAGCAGGGGGACTAGCGGGGACTACGAGCAGTACTTC.

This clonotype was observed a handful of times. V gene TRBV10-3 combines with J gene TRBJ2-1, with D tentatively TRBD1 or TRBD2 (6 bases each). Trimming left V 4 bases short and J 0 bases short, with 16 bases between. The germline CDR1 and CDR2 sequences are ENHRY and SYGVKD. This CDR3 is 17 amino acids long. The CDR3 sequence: CAISVMGGESSYNEQFF. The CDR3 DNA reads TGTGCCATCAGTGTAATGGGGGGCGAGAGCTCCTACAATGAGCAGTTCTTC.

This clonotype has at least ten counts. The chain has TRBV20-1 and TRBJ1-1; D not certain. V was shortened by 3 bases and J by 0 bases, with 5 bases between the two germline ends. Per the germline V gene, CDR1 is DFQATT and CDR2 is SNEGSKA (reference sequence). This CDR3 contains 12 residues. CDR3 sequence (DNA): TGCAGTGCTAGTAGGCTGAACACTGAAGCTTTCTTT. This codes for CSASRLNTEAFF.

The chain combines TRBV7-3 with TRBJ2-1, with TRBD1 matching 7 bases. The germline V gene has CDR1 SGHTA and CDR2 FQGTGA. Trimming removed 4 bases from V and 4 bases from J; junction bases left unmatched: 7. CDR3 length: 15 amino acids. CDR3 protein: CASSYPGTAYNEQFF. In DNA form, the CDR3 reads TGTGCCAGCAGCTACCCAGGGACAGCTTACAATGAGCAGTTCTTC.

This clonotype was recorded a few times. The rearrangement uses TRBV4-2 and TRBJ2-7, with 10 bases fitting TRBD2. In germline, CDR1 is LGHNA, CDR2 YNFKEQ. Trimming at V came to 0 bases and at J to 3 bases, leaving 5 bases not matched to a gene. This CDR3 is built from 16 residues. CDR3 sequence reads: CASSQESSSGSYEQYF. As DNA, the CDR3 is TGTGCCAGCAGCCAAGAATCGTCTAGCGGGAGCTACGAGCAGTACTTC.

CDR3: CSAKRDAWTQAFF. As DNA, the CDR3 is TGCAGTGCTAAAAGAGATGCGTGGACTCAAGCTTTCTTT. The genes are TRBV20-1 and TRBJ1-1; D uncertain. V lost 4 bases, J lost 9 bases, and 18 bases lay in between. The germline CDR1 and CDR2 sequences are DFQATT and SNEGSKA (reference sequence). The CDR3 has 13 amino acids.

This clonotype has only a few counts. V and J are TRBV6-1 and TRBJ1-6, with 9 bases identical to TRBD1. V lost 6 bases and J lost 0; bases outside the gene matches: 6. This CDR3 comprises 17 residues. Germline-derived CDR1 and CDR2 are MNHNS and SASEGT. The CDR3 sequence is CASRRGQGPSYNSPLHF. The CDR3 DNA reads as TGTGCCAGCAGGAGAGGACAGGGGCCCTCCTATAATTCACCCCTCCACTTT.

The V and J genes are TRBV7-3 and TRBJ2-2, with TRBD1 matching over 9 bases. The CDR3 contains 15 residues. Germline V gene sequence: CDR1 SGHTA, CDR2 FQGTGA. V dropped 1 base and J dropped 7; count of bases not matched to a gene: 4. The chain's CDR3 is CASSLRGQGIGELFF. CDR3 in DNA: TGTGCCAGCAGCTTAAGGGGACAGGGAATCGGGGAGCTGTTTTTT.

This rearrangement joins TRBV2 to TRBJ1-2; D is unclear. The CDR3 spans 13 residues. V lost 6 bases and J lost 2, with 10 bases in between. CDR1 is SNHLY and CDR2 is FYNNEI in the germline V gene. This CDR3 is CASRPATNYGYTF. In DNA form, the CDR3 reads TGTGCCAGCAGGCCTGCAACAAACTATGGCTACACCTTC.

CDR3 in DNA: TGTGCCAGCAGCAGGCAGACTAGCGGGGTCCCCACAGATACGCAGTATTTT. Translating it yields CASSRQTSGVPTDTQYF. This chain connects TRBV7-4 to TRBJ2-3; 11 positions match TRBD2. J gave up 2 bases and V 5 bases, and 9 bases lay outside the gene matches. CDR3 length: 17 amino acids. Germline CDR1 is SGHVT and CDR2 is SQSDAQ.

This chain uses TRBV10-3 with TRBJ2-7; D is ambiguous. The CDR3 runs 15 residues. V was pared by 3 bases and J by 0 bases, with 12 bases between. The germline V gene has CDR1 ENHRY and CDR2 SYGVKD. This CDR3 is CAISEGLDPSYEQYV. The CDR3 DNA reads TGTGCCATCAGTGAAGGGCTAGATCCCTCCTACGAGCAGTACGTC.

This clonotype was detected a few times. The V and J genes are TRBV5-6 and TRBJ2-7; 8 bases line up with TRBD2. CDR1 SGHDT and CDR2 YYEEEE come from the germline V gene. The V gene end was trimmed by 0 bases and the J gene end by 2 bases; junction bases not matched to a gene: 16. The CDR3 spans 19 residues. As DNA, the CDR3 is TGTGCCAGCAGCTTGGAGGGAAGACTAGCGCCGCACAGGGCCTACGAGCAGTACTTC. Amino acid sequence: CASSLEGRLAPHRAYEQYF.